Listed below are T cell receptor beta chains from one sample, sequenced in a study of T cells after yellow fever vaccination. Each CDR3 protein is one row after TCRdb ran MiXCR on the 5' RACE reads. The data hold roughly 240,000 distinct CDR3 sequences, with 6.7% observed a single time. Sequenced material: CD4+ T cells sorted from PBMCs, taken on the day of the yellow fever booster vaccination. These receptors all stem from a man aged 25-45 years who received the YFV17D yellow fever vaccine. Each CDR3 is given with its conserved first and last residue. Fields, in order: V gene, J gene, clone size, D gene, CDR3 protein, CDR3 DNA. A D gene is named only where the DNA matches it firmly. The size of a clone is reported for some rows only, either as once, few or many, or as a class for expanded clones.

>TRBV5-1|TRBJ2-3|many|TRBD2
CASSLAGTSATTDTQYF
TGCGCCAGCAGCTTAGCCGGGACTAGCGCGACCACAGATACGCAGTATTTT
>TRBV5-4|TRBJ2-3|many|NA
CASSRGRDTQYF
TGTGCCAGCAGCCGAGGTCGGGATACGCAGTATTTT
>TRBV6-2/TRBV6-3|TRBJ2-3|few|TRBD2
CASSSWTSGNTQYF
TGTGCCAGCAGCTCCTGGACTAGCGGGAATACGCAGTATTTT
>TRBV7-3|TRBJ2-2|many|NA
CASSKGLMNTGELFF
TGTGCCAGCAGCAAGGGACTCATGAACACCGGGGAGCTGTTTTTT
>TRBV20-1|TRBJ1-1|few|TRBD1
CSAREATGVTEAFF
TGCAGTGCTAGAGAGGCGACAGGGGTCACTGAAGCTTTCTTT
>TRBV6-1|TRBJ1-2|many|TRBD1
CASSRDRGSFNYGYTF
TGTGCCAGCAGCCGGGACAGGGGGTCTTTTAACTATGGCTACACCTTC
>TRBV6-1|TRBJ2-3|NA|TRBD1
CASWDRSYTDTQYF
TGTGCCAGCTGGGACAGGTCATACACAGATACGCAGTATTTT
>TRBV7-2|TRBJ2-3|NA|TRBD2
CASSFGGSGSTDTQYF
TGTGCCAGCAGCTTTGGCGGGAGCGGGAGCACAGATACGCAGTATTTT
>TRBV7-2|TRBJ2-3|few|NA
CASRHPSTGVTDTQYF
TGTGCCAGCAGGCACCCAAGCACTGGTGTTACAGATACGCAGTATTTT
>TRBV7-9|TRBJ2-2|NA|TRBD1
CASTPPDRGVTGELFF
TGTGCCAGCACCCCTCCGGACAGGGGAGTCACCGGGGAGCTGTTTTTT
>TRBV29-1|TRBJ2-2|few|NA
CSVERRGVTGELFF
TGCAGCGTTGAACGTCGGGGAGTCACCGGGGAGCTGTTTTTT
>TRBV12-3/TRBV12-4|TRBJ2-4|few|TRBD2
CASSLVVTSGAKNIQYF
TGTGCCAGCAGTTTAGTGGTGACTAGCGGGGCCAAAAACATTCAGTACTTC
>TRBV11-2|TRBJ2-7|many|NA
CASSLETYEQYF
TGTGCCAGCAGCTTAGAGACATACGAGCAGTACTTC
>TRBV12-3/TRBV12-4|TRBJ2-3|NA|NA
CACERGTDTQYF
TGTGCCTGCGAGCGGGGCACAGATACGCAGTATTTT
>TRBV20-1|TRBJ2-1|NA|TRBD2
CCARDGEYEREVNEQFF
TGCTGTGCTAGAGATGGGGAGTATGAGCGGGAGGTCAATGAGCAGTTCTTC
>TRBV5-1|TRBJ1-4|NA|NA
CASSFSGGKATLFF
TGCGCCAGCAGTTTTTCCGGGGGAAAGGCGACGCTGTTTTTT
>TRBV20-1|TRBJ2-1|NA|TRBD2
CSAGPGLNQFF
TGCAGTGCGGGTCCGGGACTAAACCAGTTCTTC
>TRBV27|TRBJ2-5|many|NA
CASSFAGRQETQYF
TGTGCCAGCAGTTTTGCTGGCAGACAAGAGACCCAGTACTTC
>TRBV5-1|TRBJ2-1|many|NA
CASSPGAGSYNEQFF
TGTGCCAGCAGCCCGGGCGCGGGTTCCTACAATGAGCAGTTCTTC
>TRBV20-1|TRBJ2-1|many|TRBD2
CSARRPSGNNEQFF
TGCAGTGCTAGAAGGCCTAGCGGAAACAATGAGCAGTTCTTC
>TRBV20-1|TRBJ2-3|many|TRBD2
CSAPGLAGGTDTQYF
TGCAGTGCCCCCGGACTAGCGGGGGGCACAGATACGCAGTATTTT
>TRBV7-3|TRBJ2-1|NA|TRBD2
CASSPVAGGYNEQFF
TGTGCCAGCAGCCCCGTAGCGGGAGGGTACAATGAGCAGTTCTTC
>TRBV5-1|TRBJ2-3|many|TRBD2
CASRTSGSQADTQYF
TGCGCCAGTCGAACTAGCGGGAGTCAAGCAGATACGCAGTATTTT
>TRBV7-8|TRBJ1-5|NA|TRBD1
CASSDTGTGGVQPQHF
TGTGCCAGCAGCGACACCGGGACAGGGGGCGTTCAGCCCCAGCATTTT
>TRBV5-1|TRBJ2-7|NA|NA
CASSSGALDYEQYF
TGCGCCAGCAGCTCCGGGGCGCTTGACTACGAGCAGTACTTC
>TRBV3-1|TRBJ2-7|many|NA
CASSQDQGGTYEQYF
TGTGCCAGCAGCCAAGATCAGGGCGGCACCTACGAGCAGTACTTC
>TRBV15|TRBJ2-5|many|NA
CATSRQGLRTQYF
TGTGCCACCAGCAGACAGGGGTTGAGGACCCAGTACTTC
>TRBV28|TRBJ2-7|NA|NA
CASSLQRLIRVPYF
TGTGCCAGCAGTTTACAGCGGCTAATAAGGGTTCCGTACTTC
>TRBV5-6|TRBJ1-2|many|NA
CASRDRGGAYGYTF
TGTGCCAGCAGAGATAGGGGGGGGGCCTATGGCTACACCTTC
>TRBV6-5|TRBJ1-1|few|NA
CASSQRRGEAFF
TGTGCCAGCAGCCAGCGACGGGGTGAAGCTTTCTTT
>TRBV6-1|TRBJ2-7|NA|NA
CASSEVLSEQYF
TGTGCCAGCAGTGAAGTCCTGAGCGAGCAGTACTTC
>TRBV19|TRBJ1-5|many|TRBD1
CASSFGTGPNQPQHF
TGTGCCAGTAGTTTTGGGACAGGGCCCAATCAGCCCCAGCATTTT
>TRBV20-1|TRBJ2-1|few|NA
CSALGLDKRNEQFF
TGCAGTGCTCTAGGACTCGACAAGAGGAATGAGCAGTTCTTC
>TRBV29-1|TRBJ2-1|many|NA
CSGWQGSDEQFF
TGCAGCGGGTGGCAGGGTTCGGATGAGCAGTTCTTC
>TRBV27|TRBJ1-4|few|NA
CASGGRGANEKLFF
TGTGCCAGCGGGGGGAGAGGGGCTAATGAAAAACTGTTTTTT
>TRBV12-3/TRBV12-4|TRBJ2-2|few|TRBD1
CASSRNRGNTGELFF
TGTGCCAGCAGTCGTAACAGGGGGAACACCGGGGAGCTGTTTTTT
>TRBV6-2/TRBV6-3|TRBJ2-1|NA|TRBD2
CASSSLAGGRSSYNEQFF
TGTGCCAGCAGTTCGCTAGCGGGAGGCCGGAGCTCCTACAATGAGCAGTTCTTC
>TRBV7-2|TRBJ2-1|NA|NA
CASSLGGWTYNEQFF
TGTGCCAGCAGCTTAGGGGGGTGGACCTACAATGAGCAGTTCTTC
>TRBV18|TRBJ2-1|many|NA
CASSRQINEQFF
TGTGCCAGCTCACGACAGATCAATGAGCAGTTCTTC
>TRBV20-1|TRBJ1-2|NA|NA
CSATGELTPYGYTF
TGCAGTGCAACGGGGGAGCTCACACCCTATGGCTACACCTTC
>TRBV10-3|TRBJ2-7|many|NA
CAISEPLNPYEQYF
TGTGCCATCAGTGAACCCCTAAACCCATACGAGCAGTACTTC
>TRBV29-1|TRBJ2-7|NA|TRBD2
CSVLSGKQYF
TGCAGCGTACTGAGCGGGAAGCAGTACTTC
>TRBV20-1|TRBJ2-7|few|TRBD2
CRGAAGAEQYF
TGCAGAGGAGCAGCGGGAGCCGAGCAGTACTTC
>TRBV29-1|TRBJ2-2|NA|TRBD2
CSTWEGNTGELFF
TGCAGCACCTGGGAGGGGAACACCGGGGAGCTGTTTTTT
>TRBV7-9|TRBJ2-7|few|NA
CASSSDSEQYF
TGTGCCAGCAGCTCCGACAGCGAGCAGTACTTC
>TRBV10-3|TRBJ2-5|NA|NA
CAIRVEVGETQYF
TGTGCCATCAGGGTTGAAGTGGGAGAGACCCAGTACTTC
>TRBV19|TRBJ2-3|many|TRBD2
CASRQTSGITDTQYF
TGTGCCAGCCGCCAGACTAGCGGGATCACAGATACGCAGTATTTT
>TRBV12-3/TRBV12-4|TRBJ2-2|NA|TRBD2
CASKRGSSTGELFF
TGTGCCAGCAAGCGGGGGAGTTCCACCGGGGAGCTGTTTTTT
>TRBV5-1|TRBJ1-1|few|NA
CASSLVLGGAEAFF
TGCGCCAGCAGCTTGGTCCTGGGGGGCGCTGAAGCTTTCTTT
>TRBV20-1|TRBJ2-2|few|NA
CSANEINTGELFF
TGCAGTGCTAACGAGATAAACACCGGGGAGCTGTTTTTT
>TRBV25-1|TRBJ2-5|NA|TRBD2
CASSPGTSGSLPETQYF
TGTGCCAGCAGCCCCGGGACTAGCGGGAGCCTTCCAGAGACCCAGTACTTC
>TRBV19|TRBJ2-2|few|TRBD1
CASTGQGFAGELFF
TGTGCCAGTACGGGACAGGGTTTCGCCGGGGAGCTGTTTTTT
>TRBV20-1|TRBJ2-3|many|TRBD2
CSASGLAGRIDTQYF
TGCAGTGCTTCCGGACTAGCGGGGAGAATAGATACGCAGTATTTT
>TRBV29-1|TRBJ2-7|NA|TRBD1
CSADRGNEQYF
TGCAGCGCAGACAGGGGCAACGAGCAGTACTTC
>TRBV11-3|TRBJ2-1|few|TRBD1
CASSSLTGESYNEQFF
TGTGCCAGCAGTTCCCTGACAGGGGAATCCTACAATGAGCAGTTCTTC
>TRBV14|TRBJ2-7|NA|NA
CASSPYAGSPYEQYF
TGTGCCAGCAGCCCTTACGCAGGGAGTCCCTACGAGCAGTACTTC